Below are 11 T cell receptor beta chains sequenced from a single sample in a study of response to subunit inactivated influenza vaccine. A single record per CDR3 protein comes from TCRdb applying MiXCR to the RT-PCR reads. Here the sample spans roughly 670,000 distinct CDR3 sequences, 11% to 15% being singletons. The sample was PBMCs from blood, taken roughly 2 weeks before vaccination. These receptors were collected from a man in his fifties or sixties who received an inactivated influenza vaccine.

The chain couples TRBV5-1 to TRBJ2-5; TRBD2 agrees at 9 bases. The V and J ends lost 3 bases and 2 bases, in that order; junction bases with no gene match: 11. Germline lookup yields CDR1 SGHRS and CDR2 YFSETQ. CDR3 length equals 17 residues. The CDR3 DNA is TGCGCCAGCAGCTCCAGGCTAGCGGGGTTACAACAAGAGACCCAGTACTTC. Translated: CASSSRLAGLQQETQYF.

This clonotype was found a few times. CDR3 nucleotide sequence: TGTGCCAGCAGTTTAAGCCCATTAGAACCAGTTGAGCAGTTCTTC. Its translation is CASSLSPLEPVEQFF. The rearrangement joins TRBV28 to TRBJ2-1; the D is unclear. With 2 bases removed from V and 9 bases from J, the gap between germline ends came to 17 bases. The CDR3 sequence is 15 residues long. The germline gives CDR1 MDHEN, CDR2 SYDVKM.

This clonotype was detected only a few times. The chain carries TRBV7-2 and TRBJ1-5; no definite D call. V lost 5 bases and J lost 6, with 14 bases in between. The germline gives CDR1 SGHTA, CDR2 FQGNSA. This CDR3 is 14 amino acids long. DNA of the CDR3: TGTGCCAGCAGCCCTTCCCCAGGAGGTCAGCCCCAGCATTTT. Its protein product is CASSPSPGGQPQHF. The whole variable domain, remainder taken from reference TRBV7-2 and TRBJ1-5, is GAGVSQSPSNKVTEKGKDVELRCDPISGHTALYWYRQSLGQGLEFLIYFQGNSAPDKSGLPSDRFSAERTGGSVSTLTIQRTQQEDSAVYLCASSPSPGGQPQHFGDGTRLSIL.

This chain links TRBV5-5 with TRBJ2-7; 11 bases align to TRBD1. The CDR3 consists of 14 residues. CDR1 SGHKS and CDR2 YYEKEE come from the germline V gene (reference sequence). Trimming took 5 bases from V and 3 from J; bases not matched to a gene: 4. CDR3 coding DNA: TGTGCCAGCAGAACCGGGACAGGGGGCTACGAGCAGTACTTC. It yields the protein CASRTGTGGYEQYF.

In this sample, this clonotype turned up many times. The genes are TRBV3-1 and TRBJ2-1; D is uncertain. Trimming removed 0 bases from V and 2 bases from J, with 11 bases in between. The length of the CDR3 is 16 residues. CDR1 LGHDT and CDR2 YNNKEL come from the germline V gene (reference sequence). Here the CDR3 reads CASSQDLKGPYNEQFF. The DNA for the CDR3 is TGTGCCAGCAGCCAAGATCTGAAAGGTCCCTACAATGAGCAGTTCTTC.

This rearrangement joins TRBV10-3 to TRBJ1-6; D is uncertain. Germline loops: CDR1 ENHRY, CDR2 SYGVKD. The CDR3 is 13 residues long. V was shortened by 3 bases and J by 9 bases, with 9 bases between the two germline ends. CDR3 sequence: CAISDLGVSPLHF. In nucleotides, the CDR3 is TGTGCCATCAGTGACCTCGGGGTTTCACCCCTCCACTTT.

The chain links TRBV5-1 to TRBJ2-7; 9 bases are shared with TRBD2. Per the germline V gene, CDR1 is SGHRS and CDR2 is YFSETQ. The CDR3 is 15 residues long. The junction had 4 bases not matched to a gene; V was cut back by 0 bases and J by 3 bases. The CDR3 DNA reads TGCGCCAGCAGCTTGGAGACTAGCGGTGTCTACGAGCAGTACTTC. This gives the protein CASSLETSGVYEQYF. Based on the CDR3 plus reference TRBV5-1 and TRBJ2-7, the full variable domain is KAGVTQTPRYLIKTRGQQVTLSCSPISGHRSVSWYQQTPGQGLQFLFEYFSETQRNKGNFPGRFSGRQFSNSRSEMNVSTLELGDSALYLCASSLETSGVYEQYFGPGTRLTVT.

This clonotype was detected only a few times. The V call is TRBV12-3 or TRBV12-4, the J call TRBJ2-4; 8 bases fit TRBD1. The trim removed 5 bases at V and 5 bases at J, leaving 8 bases unmatched. This CDR3 region has 15 residues. The CDR3 bases are TGTGCCAGCAGTCCGGGGGACAGGCGGGAAAACATTCAGTACTTC. Protein: CASSPGDRRENIQYF.

This clonotype occurred once. This chain links TRBV23-1 with TRBJ2-5, with D maybe TRBD2 (5 bases). TRBV23-1 is identified as an open reading frame with a role that is uncertain. The CDR3 is made up of 16 amino acids. V was shortened by 8 bases and J by 5 bases, with 24 bases between the two germline ends. The CDR3 sequence: CASLLFGRLRRETQYF. The DNA of the CDR3 is TGCGCCAGCCTCCTTTTCGGGCGCTTAAGGAGGGAGACCCAGTACTTC.

The chain recombines TRBV12-3 or TRBV12-4 with TRBJ1-4; D might be TRBD1 (6 bases). V lost 3 bases and J 6 bases, leaving 11 bases between the germline ends. The CDR3 spans 14 residues. The CDR3 DNA sequence: TGTGCCAGCAGTTTTGCAGGGGTTGATGAAAAACTGTTTTTT. As protein: CASSFAGVDEKLFF.

This clonotype was recorded many times. This chain links TRBV5-6 with TRBJ1-5; TRBD1 is a possible D gene (5 bases). The CDR3 has 14 amino acids. The germline CDR1 and CDR2 sequences are SGHDT and YYEEEE. V was trimmed by 0 bases and J by 7 bases, leaving 11 bases between them. CDR3 residues: CASSLAGTLQPQHF. In DNA, the CDR3 is TGTGCCAGCAGCTTGGCAGGGACCTTACAGCCCCAGCATTTT.